Listed below are T cell receptor beta chains from one sample, sequenced in a study of cytomegalovirus exposure and HLA in healthy donors. Some clones are missing from TCRdb's copy, which holds only in-frame ones; the method was immunoSEQ multiplex PCR. This sample has about 40,000 clones; 86% occur once, and the top ten carry about an eighth. Sample: PBMCs. These receptors all stem from a woman aged 40-49 years in good health and CMV-seropositive. Each CDR3 is given with its conserved first and last residue. Each record gives: D gene, V gene, J gene, CDR3 DNA, CDR3 protein. D genes are given only for firm matches.

-	TRBV6-1	TRBJ2-6	TGTGCCAGCAGTGTGGAGGGCGCAGGGGCCAACGTCCTGACTTTC	CASSVEGAGANVLTF
TRBD2	TRBV9	TRBJ2-3	TGTGCCAGCAGCGTAGCGGGTACGGGGGGGCCCACAGATACGCAGTATTTT	CASSVAGTGGPTDTQYF
-	TRBV9	TRBJ1-3	TGTGCCAGCAGCGGTACAGCAGCTGGAAACACCATATATTTT	CASSGTAAGNTIYF
TRBD1	TRBV2	TRBJ1-1	TGTGCCAGCAGCTTGGACAGGGCCCTGAACACTGAAGCTTTCTTT	CASSLDRALNTEAFF
-	TRBV5-1	TRBJ2-2	TGCGCCAGCAGCCCGAGGGGTACAGGGATGGGGTCCGGGGAGCTGTTTTTT	CASSPRGTGMGSGELFF
-	TRBV2	TRBJ2-7	TGTGCCAGCAGGATGACTGGCCAGGGACAGTACTTC	CASRMTGQGQYF
-	TRBV6-6	TRBJ1-6	TGTGCCAGCAGTTATCGAGGCAGAAATAATTCACCCCTCCACTTT	CASSYRGRNNSPLHF
-	TRBV6-1	TRBJ1-1	TGTGCCAGCAGTGAAGGGTTTACACGGAACACTGAAGCTTTCTTT	CASSEGFTRNTEAFF
TRBD1	TRBV29-1	TRBJ1-2	TGCAGCGTTGATGACAGGGGAGAAAGTTATGGCTACACCTTC	CSVDDRGESYGYTF
-	TRBV19	TRBJ2-1	TGTGCCAGTAGTATAGTAACGGGCTCCTACAATGAGCAGTTCTTC	CASSIVTGSYNEQFF
-	TRBV15	TRBJ2-7	TGTGCCACCAGCAGGGACAGCTCCTACGAGCAGTACTTC	CATSRDSSYEQYF
TRBD2	TRBV27	TRBJ2-7	TGTGCCAGCAGTTTATACCCCCCGACTAGCGGGGGTGATACCTACGAGCAGTACTTC	CASSLYPPTSGGDTYEQYF
TRBD1	TRBV18	TRBJ2-6	TGTGCCAGCTCATCAGACAGGGCTGGGGCCAACGTCCTGACTTTC	CASSSDRAGANVLTF
-	TRBV7-9	TRBJ1-5	TGTGCCAGCAGCTTAGGCCAGGGTAGCAATCAGCCCCAGCATTTT	CASSLGQGSNQPQHF
-	TRBV19	TRBJ1-6	TGTGCCAGTAGTTCAGCCGGGAGTAATTCACCCCTCCACTTT	CASSSAGSNSPLHF
-	TRBV7-2	TRBJ2-5	TGTGCCAGCAGCTTAGGGGGGGTTGGTGAGACCCAGTACTTC	CASSLGGVGETQYF
TRBD1	TRBV9	TRBJ2-3	TGTGCCAGCAGCACGACAGGGAGTGATACGCAGTATTTT	CASSTTGSDTQYF
-	TRBV28	TRBJ1-6	TGTGCCAGCAGTTTTCTACAGGGAACCTATAATTCACCCCTCCACTTT	CASSFLQGTYNSPLHF
TRBD1	TRBV5-1	TRBJ2-1	TGCGCCAGCAGCTACCTGACAGGGTGGATGGAGAATGAGCAGTTCTTC	CASSYLTGWMENEQFF
TRBD1	TRBV27	TRBJ1-1	TGTGCCAGCAGGGAGGGACAGGTTGGGAACACTGAAGCTTTCTTT	CASREGQVGNTEAFF
TRBD2	TRBV5-6	TRBJ2-3	TGTGCCAGCAGCCTGGGACTAGCGGGGGATACGCAGTATTTT	CASSLGLAGDTQYF